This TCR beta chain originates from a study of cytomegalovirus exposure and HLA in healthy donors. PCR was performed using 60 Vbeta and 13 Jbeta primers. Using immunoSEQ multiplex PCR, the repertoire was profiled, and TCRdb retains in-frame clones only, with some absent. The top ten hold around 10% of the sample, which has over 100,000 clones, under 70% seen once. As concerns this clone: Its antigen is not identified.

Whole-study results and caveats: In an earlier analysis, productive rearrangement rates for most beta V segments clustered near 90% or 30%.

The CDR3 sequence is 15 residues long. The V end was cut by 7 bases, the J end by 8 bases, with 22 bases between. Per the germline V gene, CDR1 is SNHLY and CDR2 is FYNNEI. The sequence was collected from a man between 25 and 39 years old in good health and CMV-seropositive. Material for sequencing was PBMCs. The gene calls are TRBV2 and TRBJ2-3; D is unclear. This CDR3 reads CASTPGPSPVATQYF. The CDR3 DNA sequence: TGTGCCAGCACGCCGGGTCCTTCGCCGGTCGCTACGCAGTATTTT.